What follows are 5 T cell receptor beta chains derived from one specimen sequenced in a study of CD8+ T cells in alopecia areata. Extracted RNA was reverse transcribed, and the resulting cDNA served as sequencing template. Repertoires were generated with immunoSEQ multiplex PCR, while TCRdb's copy carries only in-frame clones and drops some. The repertoire holds roughly 130,000 clones, with over 50% as singletons. This material consisted of CD4+ T cells sorted from blood, taken at week 0. The receptors shown here come from a human donor with alopecia areata.

The V call is TRBV21-1, the J call TRBJ1-1; the table calls TRBD1, which could not be checked here. TRBV21-1 is a recognized pseudogene. This CDR3 is 17 amino acids long. CDR3 region: CASSSPDGQALHTEAFF. The CDR3 DNA reads as TGTGCCAGCAGCTCCCCTGACGGACAGGCTCTGCACACTGAAGCTTTCTTT.

This rearrangement joins TRBV2 to TRBJ1-6; no firm D call. CDR3 length: 13 residues. Between the trimmed V and J ends, which lost 7 bases and 5 bases, there was a span of 9 bases. The germline V gene has CDR1 SNHLY and CDR2 FYNNEI. CDR3 sequence reads: CASKADHNSPLHF. The CDR3 region has the DNA TGTGCCAGCAAGGCAGATCATAATTCACCCCTCCACTTT. Drawing the rest from reference TRBV2 and TRBJ1-6, the complete variable domain is EPEVTQTPSHQVTQMGQEVILRCVPISNHLYFYWYRQILGQKVEFLVSFYNNEISEKSEIFDDQFSVERPDGSNFTLKIRSTKLEDSAMYFCASKADHNSPLHFGNGTRLTVT.

In this sample, this clone turned up a few times. The rearrangement joins TRBV7-3 to TRBJ1-1; D gene ambiguous. CDR1 SGHTA and CDR2 FQGTGA come from the germline V gene. This CDR3 contains 13 residues. The V and J ends lost 1 base and 8 bases respectively, with 11 bases between them. The chain's CDR3 is CASSLNHLSEAFF. The CDR3 DNA sequence: TGTGCCAGCAGCTTAAATCACCTCTCAGAAGCTTTCTTT.

The chain links TRBV28 to TRBJ2-1; D could derive from TRBD1 or TRBD2 (6 bases each). This CDR3 is built from 14 residues. From germline, CDR1 is MDHEN and CDR2 SYDVKM. Trimming left V 3 bases short and J 6 bases short, with 12 bases between. This CDR3 reads CASSFRGLVNEQFF. The CDR3 DNA sequence: TGTGCCAGCAGTTTCCGGGGGCTGGTCAATGAGCAGTTCTTC. Full variable domain (outside the CDR3, taken from reference TRBV28 and TRBJ2-1): DVKVTQSSRYLVKRTGEKVFLECVQDMDHENMFWYRQDPGLGLRLIYFSYDVKMKEKGDIPEGYSVSREKKERFSLILESASTNQTSMYLCASSFRGLVNEQFFGPGTRLTVL.

The chain uses TRBV2 and TRBJ1-2, with D possibly matching TRBD1 (6 bases). Germline V lookup: CDR1 SNHLY, CDR2 FYNNEI. The germline V and J ends were trimmed by 2 bases and 3 bases, with 7 bases remaining between them. CDR3 size: 13 residues. DNA for the CDR3: TGTGCCAGCAGTGAAAACAGGGACTATGGCTACACCTTC. Amino acids: CASSENRDYGYTF. The full variable domain, in which reference TRBV2 and TRBJ1-2 provide the parts outside the CDR3, is EPEVTQTPSHQVTQMGQEVILRCVPISNHLYFYWYRQILGQKVEFLVSFYNNEISEKSEIFDDQFSVERPDGSNFTLKIRSTKLEDSAMYFCASSENRDYGYTFGSGTRLTVV.